Detailed here is one TCR beta chain. The repertoire was sequenced with immunoSEQ multiplex PCR; TCRdb's copy has only in-frame clones and lacks some. The sample lists 250,000 to 300,000 clones; approximately 87% were seen once. This sample is part of a study of blood T cell repertoires in COVID-19. About the study: The United States, Italy and Spain provided the acute and convalescent COVID-19 samples. Sample material is recorded as cDNA or gDNA derived from T cells, B-cell-depleted T cells, or PBMCs.

In germline, CDR1 is KGHSY, CDR2 FQNENV. The CDR3 consists of 17 residues. Trimming took 3 bases from V and 5 from J; bases not matched to a gene: 15. The sequence came from a man aged 55 to 69 who had recovered from COVID-19. The J gene is TRBJ2-7, the V gene TRBV16; 8 bases match TRBD2. The sample was peripheral blood. CDR3 loop: CASSHLSPAGVKNEQYF. CDR3 coding DNA: TGTGCCAGCAGCCATCTTTCTCCAGCGGGAGTTAAGAACGAGCAGTACTTC.